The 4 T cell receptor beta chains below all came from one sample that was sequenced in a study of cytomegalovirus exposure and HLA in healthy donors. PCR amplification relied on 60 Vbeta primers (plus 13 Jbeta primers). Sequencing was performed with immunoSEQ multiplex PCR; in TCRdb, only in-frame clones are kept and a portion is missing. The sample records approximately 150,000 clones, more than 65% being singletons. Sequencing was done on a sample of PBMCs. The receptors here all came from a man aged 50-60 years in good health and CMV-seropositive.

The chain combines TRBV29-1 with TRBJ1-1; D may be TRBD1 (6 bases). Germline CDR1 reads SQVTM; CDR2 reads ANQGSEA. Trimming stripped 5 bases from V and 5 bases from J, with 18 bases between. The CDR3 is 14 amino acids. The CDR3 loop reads CSVRGGGPATEAFF. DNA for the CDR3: TGCAGCGTTCGGGGAGGGGGGCCTGCAACTGAAGCTTTCTTT.

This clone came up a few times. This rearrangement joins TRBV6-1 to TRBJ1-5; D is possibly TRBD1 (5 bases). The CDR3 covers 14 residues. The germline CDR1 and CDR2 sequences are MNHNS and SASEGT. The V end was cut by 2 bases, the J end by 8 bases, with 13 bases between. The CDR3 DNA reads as TGTGCCAGCAGTGAACAGGGCGAAGTTGAGCCCCAGCATTTT. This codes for CASSEQGEVEPQHF.

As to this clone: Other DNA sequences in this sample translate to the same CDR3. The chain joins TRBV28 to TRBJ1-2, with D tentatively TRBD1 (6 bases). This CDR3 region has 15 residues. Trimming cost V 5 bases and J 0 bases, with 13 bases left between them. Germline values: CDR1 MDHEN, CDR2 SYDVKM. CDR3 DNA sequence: TGTGCCAGCAGTCTAGGGGGTGCCTCTAACTATGGCTACACCTTC. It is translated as CASSLGGASNYGYTF.

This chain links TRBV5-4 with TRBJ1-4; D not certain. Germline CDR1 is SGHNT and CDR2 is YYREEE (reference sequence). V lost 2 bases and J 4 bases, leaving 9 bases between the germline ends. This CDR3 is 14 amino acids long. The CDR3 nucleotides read TGTGCCAGCAGCTTTAGGCGGGATAATGAAAAACTGTTTTTT. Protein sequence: CASSFRRDNEKLFF. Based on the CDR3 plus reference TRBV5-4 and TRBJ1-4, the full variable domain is ETGVTQSPTHLIKTRGQQVTLRCSSQSGHNTVSWYQQALGQGPQFIFQYYREEENGRGNFPPRFSGLQFPNYSSELNVNALELDDSALYLCASSFRRDNEKLFFGSGTQLSVL.